This TCR beta chain was found in a study of T cell clonality in common variable immunodeficiency. Findings and limits, study-wide: CVID subjects showed higher TCRbeta clonality than healthy controls.

Assay: immunoSEQ multiplex PCR; the TCRdb copy retains only in-frame clones and omits some. Altogether more than 35,000 clones were found in the sample, and no singletons occur. This clone was picked up many times. Its antigen remains unidentified. The CDR3 goes on 3 residues after the read ends, and that part is filled in from the germline J gene. This CDR3 region has 15 residues. V dropped 5 bases and J dropped 3; count of bases not matched to a gene: 7. In germline, CDR1 is SGHTA, CDR2 FQGNSA. The sample comprised peripheral blood mononuclear cells. This receptor was identified in a person aged 18 to 75 in good health. V gene TRBV7-2 combines with J gene TRBJ2-1; the match to TRBD2 covers 7 bases. CDR3 bases read: TGTGCCAGCAGCCCGGAGCGGGGATTCTACAATGAG. Its translation is CASSPERGFYNE. The entire CDR3 is CASSPERGFYNEQFF. Full variable domain (outside the CDR3, taken from reference TRBV7-2 and TRBJ2-1): GAGVSQSPSNKVTEKGKDVELRCDPISGHTALYWYRQSLGQGLEFLIYFQGNSAPDKSGLPSDRFSAERTGGSVSTLTIQRTQQEDSAVYLCASSPERGFYNEQFFGPGTRLTVL.